The 8 T cell receptor beta chains given below trace back to one sample, sequenced in a study of neurological immune-mediated disorders. This sample's time point: longitudinal time-point 1 (baseline). TCRdb itself ran the 5' RACE reads through MiXCR, one entry per CDR3 protein. The sample yields 60,000 to 90,000 distinct CDR3 sequences, roughly 10% seen once. Sequenced sample: PBMCs. These receptors were collected from a man in his thirties or forties in good health.

Turning to this clonotype: A much larger clone differs from this one at a single base, so this may be a read error. This chain uses TRBV7-9 with TRBJ2-2; no definite D call. The V end lost 5 bases, the J end lost 0 bases, and 4 bases lay between the germline ends. The CDR3 runs to 13 residues. Germline V lookup: CDR1 SEHNR, CDR2 FQNEAQ (reference sequence). CDR3 sequence (DNA): TGTGCCAGCAGCACCCCGAACACCGGGGAGCTGTTTTTT. This gives the protein CASSTPNTGELFF.

This clonotype has a count of ten or more. The rearrangement links TRBV10-3 to TRBJ1-3; the D is unclear. Trimming took off 4 bases at V and 0 bases at J, with 7 bases between the two ends. Germline CDR1 and CDR2: ENHRY and SYGVKD. The CDR3 spans 14 residues. CDR3 sequence reads: CAISVQSSGNTIYF. The DNA for the CDR3 is TGTGCCATCAGTGTTCAGTCCTCTGGAAACACCATATATTTT.

The V call is TRBV11-2, the J call TRBJ2-7; 8 bases are shared with TRBD2. Trimming cost V 0 bases and J 0 bases; bases outside gene matches: 10. The CDR3 extends over 18 amino acids. Germline CDR1 reads SGHAT; CDR2 reads FQNNGV. The CDR3 bases are TGTGCCAGCAGCTTAGATCGGGGGGGACTTTTTAGCTCCTACGAGCAGTACTTC. Translation gives CASSLDRGGLFSSYEQYF. Using reference TRBV11-2 and TRBJ2-7 for the parts outside the CDR3, the full variable domain is EAGVAQSPRYKIIEKRQSVAFWCNPISGHATLYWYQQILGQGPKLLIQFQNNGVVDDSQLPKDRFSAERLKGVDSTLKIQPAKLEDSAVYLCASSLDRGGLFSSYEQYFGPGTRLTVT.

This clonotype came up many times. The chain is built from TRBV20-1 and TRBJ2-2; 16 bases align to TRBD2. V shed 2 bases and J 2 bases; nucleotides not matched to a gene: 5. This CDR3 contains 18 residues. The germline V gene encodes CDR1 DFQATT and CDR2 SNEGSKA (reference sequence). The CDR3 reads CSARPGLAGGPNTGELFF. The CDR3 nucleotides are TGCAGTGCTAGACCGGGACTAGCGGGAGGGCCAAACACCGGGGAGCTGTTTTTT.

This clonotype has ten or more counts. J is TRBJ2-6 and V is TRBV29-1; D gene uncertain. The CDR3 consists of 14 residues. Germline CDR1 reads SQVTM; CDR2 reads ANQGSEA. The V end lost 7 bases, the J end lost 0 bases, and 10 bases lay between the germline ends. The CDR3 protein is CSATISSGANVLTF. The CDR3 nucleotides are TGCAGCGCTACTATCAGCTCTGGGGCCAACGTCCTGACTTTC.

The sample holds many counts of this clonotype. The rearrangement joins TRBV29-1 to TRBJ2-7; perhaps TRBD1 as D (5 bases). The CDR3 is made up of 12 amino acids. Germline CDR1 reads SQVTM; CDR2 reads ANQGSEA. V gave up 3 bases and J gave up 3 bases, with 9 bases separating them. CDR3 sequence reads: CSVEGQGYEQYF. CDR3 DNA: TGCAGCGTTGAGGGGCAGGGCTACGAGCAGTACTTC.

This clonotype was seen ten or more times. The chain is built from TRBV28 and TRBJ2-1; 9 nucleotides line up with TRBD2. Looked up from germline, CDR1 is MDHEN and CDR2 is SYDVKM. The CDR3 has 15 amino acids. The V segment lost 2 bases and the J segment 6 bases; nucleotides outside the gene matches: 5. The CDR3 nucleotides read TGTGCCAGCAGTTTAATTCTAGCGGGGACCAATGAGCAGTTCTTC. Translating gives CASSLILAGTNEQFF.

This clonotype occurred many times. V gene TRBV7-9 combines with J gene TRBJ1-1; D may be TRBD1 (5 bases). Per the germline V gene, CDR1 is SEHNR and CDR2 is FQNEAQ (reference sequence). Trimming pared 3 bases from V and 5 bases from J, leaving 16 bases between. The CDR3 spans 15 residues. CDR3 in DNA: TGTGCCAGCAGCTTCCTGAGCGGGGGAATTACTGAAGCTTTCTTT. It is translated as CASSFLSGGITEAFF. The variable domain in full, with the rest retrieved from reference TRBV7-9 and TRBJ1-1, is DTGVSQNPRHKITKRGQNVTFRCDPISEHNRLYWYRQTLGQGPEFLTYFQNEAQLEKSRLLSDRFSAERPKGSFSTLEIQRTEQGDSAMYLCASSFLSGGITEAFFGQGTRLTVV.